One sample yielded the 23 T cell receptor beta chains listed below, sequenced in a study of cytomegalovirus exposure and HLA in healthy donors. PCR used 60 Vbeta primers and 13 Jbeta primers. The data were produced by immunoSEQ multiplex PCR, yet TCRdb's version contains in-frame clones alone and is incomplete. The data contain under 200,000 clones, around 80% of them singletons. The sequencing input was PBMCs. The receptors were gathered from a woman between 45 and 60 years old in good health and CMV-seronegative.

The J gene is TRBJ2-3, the V gene TRBV5-1; D remains ambiguous. The CDR3 has 14 amino acids. Germline V CDR1 and CDR2: SGHRS, YFSETQ. V shed 0 bases and J shed 2 bases, with 7 bases lying between them. CDR3 residues: CASSLGGFTDTQYF. DNA of the CDR3: TGCGCCAGCAGCTTGGGCGGATTCACAGATACGCAGTATTTT. Full variable domain (outside the CDR3, taken from reference TRBV5-1 and TRBJ2-3): KAGVTQTPRYLIKTRGQQVTLSCSPISGHRSVSWYQQTPGQGLQFLFEYFSETQRNKGNFPGRFSGRQFSNSRSEMNVSTLELGDSALYLCASSLGGFTDTQYFGPGTRLTVL.

The CDR3 sequence is CASSLKAGAGEQFF. In nucleotides, the CDR3 is TGTGCCAGCAGCCTAAAAGCGGGAGCCGGAGAGCAGTTCTTC. The gene calls are TRBV7-3 and TRBJ2-1; the match to TRBD2 covers 8 bases. This CDR3 is 14 amino acids long. Looked up from germline, CDR1 is SGHTA and CDR2 is FQGTGA. Trimming took 5 bases from V and 10 from J; bases not matched to a gene: 10.

The chain employs TRBV10-3 and TRBJ2-5, with D uncertain. This CDR3 spans 13 amino acids. With 4 bases removed from V and 1 base from J, the gap between germline ends came to 7 bases. Germline CDR1 reads ENHRY; CDR2 reads SYGVKD. CDR3 DNA: TGTGCCATCAGTGCCTCTAGCCAAGAGACCCAGTACTTC. It codes for CAISASSQETQYF.

In nucleotides, the CDR3 is TGTGCCAGCAGCTTTGGGGGGTCATTTGAAGAGACCCAGTACTTC. Its translation is CASSFGGSFEETQYF. The chain carries TRBV7-2 and TRBJ2-5, with D tentatively TRBD2 (6 bases). The CDR3 extends over 15 amino acids. The germline V gene encodes CDR1 SGHTA and CDR2 FQGNSA. V lost 3 bases and J lost 3, with 14 bases in between.

The chain carries TRBV9 and TRBJ2-5; TRBD2 matches 10 bases. Germline V gives CDR1 SGDLS, CDR2 YYNGEE. The CDR3 contains 18 residues. V gave up 3 bases and J gave up 5 bases; unmatched junction bases: 16. The chain's CDR3 is CASSARAGGWSAPETQYF. In nucleotides, the CDR3 is TGTGCCAGCAGCGCTAGAGCGGGAGGGTGGTCCGCTCCTGAGACCCAGTACTTC.

This clone was seen once. The V call is TRBV28, the J call TRBJ2-7; no firm D call. Looked up from germline, CDR1 is MDHEN and CDR2 is SYDVKM. CDR3 length: 12 residues. Trimming shortened V by 3 bases and J by 4 bases, and 7 bases separated the two germline ends. This CDR3 is CASSFGRYEQYF. In DNA form, the CDR3 reads TGTGCCAGCAGTTTTGGCAGGTACGAGCAGTACTTC. The variable domain in full, completed from reference TRBV28 and TRBJ2-7, reads DVKVTQSSRYLVKRTGEKVFLECVQDMDHENMFWYRQDPGLGLRLIYFSYDVKMKEKGDIPEGYSVSREKKERFSLILESASTNQTSMYLCASSFGRYEQYFGPGTRLTVT.

The chain is built from TRBV7-9 and TRBJ1-2; D remains unclear. Trimming removed 5 bases at V and 7 bases at J, with 26 bases between. Germline CDR1 and CDR2: SEHNR and FQNEAQ (reference sequence). The CDR3 is made up of 17 amino acids. In DNA form, the CDR3 reads TGTGCCAGCAGCACACTAGCATGGGAAAGGGCCGAGGGTGGCTACACCTTC. Amino acid sequence: CASSTLAWERAEGGYTF.

V and J are TRBV11-2 and TRBJ2-1; 12 bases are shared with TRBD2. The V and J ends lost 5 bases and 8 bases, in that order; junction bases with no gene match: 7. CDR3 length: 15 residues. Germline CDR1 is SGHAT and CDR2 is FQNNGV. The CDR3 DNA sequence: TGTGCCAGCAGCCCACTAGCGGGAGGTTTGGATGAGCAGTTCTTC. Translated: CASSPLAGGLDEQFF.

This chain uses TRBV11-1 with TRBJ2-2; 13 positions agree with TRBD2. This CDR3 spans 16 amino acids. In germline, CDR1 is SGHAT, CDR2 FQDESV (reference sequence). Trimming at V came to 5 bases and at J to 3 bases, leaving 3 bases not matched to a gene. The CDR3 here is CASSLGLAGDTGELFF. CDR3 DNA: TGTGCCAGCAGCCTCGGACTAGCGGGAGACACCGGGGAGCTGTTTTTT.

V and J are TRBV28 and TRBJ2-1; D gene uncertain. Germline CDR1 and CDR2: MDHEN and SYDVKM. The CDR3 runs 15 residues. V lost 7 bases to trimming and J lost 0 bases, with 13 bases between them. CDR3 amino acids: CASTPVRSSYNEQFF. CDR3 coding DNA: TGTGCCAGCACTCCGGTGCGGAGCTCCTACAATGAGCAGTTCTTC.

The chain has TRBV18 and TRBJ2-7; perhaps TRBD2 as D (6 bases). CDR3 length equals 16 residues. The germline V gene encodes CDR1 KGHSH and CDR2 LQKENI. V dropped 6 bases and J dropped 2 bases, with 20 bases sitting between them. For the CDR3, the DNA is TGTGCCAGCTCCCCCCTAGGGGCGGGGCGAACCTACGAGCAGTACTTC. As protein: CASSPLGAGRTYEQYF.

This chain connects TRBV5-1 to TRBJ2-7, with TRBD1 as a possible D gene (5 bases). Looked up from germline, CDR1 is SGHRS and CDR2 is YFSETQ. V was shortened by 4 bases and J by 6 bases, with 14 bases between the two germline ends. CDR3 length: 13 amino acids. In nucleotides, the CDR3 is TGCGCCAGCAGCAGGCCTCCAGGGTCCGAGCAGTACTTC. Protein: CASSRPPGSEQYF.

The J gene is TRBJ1-4, the V gene TRBV30; possibly TRBD1 for D (5 bases). This CDR3 is 13 amino acids long. The V and J ends lost 1 base and 5 bases respectively, with 8 bases between them. Per the germline V gene, CDR1 is GTSNPN and CDR2 is SVGIG (reference sequence). CDR3 amino acids: CAWSAGPNEKLFF. The CDR3 DNA follows: TGTGCCTGGAGTGCAGGGCCGAATGAAAAACTGTTTTTT.

This rearrangement joins TRBV7-8 to TRBJ2-5, with 13 nucleotides matching TRBD2. This CDR3 is 16 amino acids long. Germline values: CDR1 SGHVS, CDR2 FQNEAQ. The V segment lost 5 bases and the J segment 5 bases; nucleotides outside the gene matches: 8. CDR3 loop: CASSPTGLAGAETQYF. Written as DNA, the CDR3 is TGTGCCAGCAGCCCCACCGGACTAGCGGGGGCGGAGACCCAGTACTTC.

The genes are TRBV28 and TRBJ2-7; D remains ambiguous. Germline V gives CDR1 MDHEN, CDR2 SYDVKM. Trimming took off 3 bases at V and 5 bases at J, with 17 bases between the two ends. The CDR3 consists of 15 residues. The DNA for the CDR3 is TGTGCCAGCAGTTTCGCCGACGGAGTCCGGAACGAGCAGTACTTC. It codes for CASSFADGVRNEQYF.

This clone was observed a single time. This sequence joins TRBV6-6 and TRBJ2-4; the match to TRBD1 covers 9 bases. Germline V gene data show CDR1 as MNHNY and CDR2 as SVGAGI (reference sequence). The CDR3 contains 16 residues. Trimming took 4 bases from V and 5 from J; bases not matched to a gene: 9. The CDR3 protein is CASSSPGTGTQNIQYF. CDR3 sequence (DNA): TGTGCCAGCAGTTCTCCTGGGACAGGGACCCAAAACATTCAGTACTTC.

This clone is a singleton in its sample. This rearrangement joins TRBV15 to TRBJ2-3; perhaps TRBD1 as D (6 bases). The V end was cut by 7 bases, the J end by 2 bases, with 16 bases between. The CDR3 loop spans 15 amino acids. Germline V gene data show CDR1 as LNHNV and CDR2 as YYDKDF (reference sequence). CDR3 DNA: TGTGCCACCATGTCACAGGGAGAGTACACAGATACGCAGTATTTT. As protein: CATMSQGEYTDTQYF. Complete variable domain (other parts from reference TRBV15 and TRBJ2-3): DAMVIQNPRYQVTQFGKPVTLSCSQTLNHNVMYWYQQKSSQAPKLLFHYYDKDFNNEADTPDNFQSRRPNTSFCFLDIRSPGLGDTAMYLCATMSQGEYTDTQYFGPGTRLTVL.

This clone was seen only once. The rearrangement uses TRBV19 and TRBJ1-5; perhaps TRBD1 as D (6 bases). V shed 4 bases and J shed 1 base, with 14 bases lying between them. The CDR3 has 16 residues. Germline assignment: CDR1 LNHDA and CDR2 SQIVND (reference sequence). The CDR3 DNA follows: TGTGCCAGTAGTACCCGGGACACTTGGAGCAATCAGCCCCAGCATTTT. Amino acids: CASSTRDTWSNQPQHF. Combining the CDR3 with reference TRBV19 and TRBJ1-5 gives the whole variable domain DGGITQSPKYLFRKEGQNVTLSCEQNLNHDAMYWYRQDPGQGLRLIYYSQIVNDFQKGDIAEGYSVSREKKESFPLTVTSAQKNPTAFYLCASSTRDTWSNQPQHFGDGTRLSIL.

The rearrangement links TRBV6-6 to TRBJ2-7; 10 bases are a match to TRBD2. CDR3 length: 15 residues. Germline CDR1 MNHNY, CDR2 SVGAGI (reference sequence). V was pared by 6 bases and J by 0 bases, with 5 bases of the junction left unmatched. The chain's CDR3 is CASRVLAGDSYEQYF. CDR3 bases: TGTGCCAGCAGGGTCCTAGCGGGGGACTCCTACGAGCAGTACTTC.

The DNA of the CDR3 is TGTGCCAGCAGCGTCGGGACTGTGGGTCCGTACTTC. The encoded protein is CASSVGTVGPYF. This chain uses TRBV7-2 with TRBJ2-7; tentative D call: TRBD2 (6 bases). The V gene's germline CDR1 is SGHTA and CDR2 FQGNSA. The CDR3 has 12 residues. V gave up 5 bases and J gave up 12 bases, with 17 bases separating them.

The V and J genes are TRBV7-9 and TRBJ1-4; 9 bases are shared with TRBD1. CDR3 length: 15 amino acids. Germline V lookup: CDR1 SEHNR, CDR2 FQNEAQ (reference sequence). V lost 4 bases, J lost 8 bases, and 8 bases stayed unmatched. The CDR3 is CASSSTGTGKEKLFF. In DNA form, the CDR3 reads TGTGCCAGCAGCTCTACCGGGACAGGGAAAGAAAAACTGTTTTTT.

The rearrangement joins TRBV7-9 to TRBJ1-4; the D gene is possibly TRBD1 (6 bases). Germline CDR1 is SEHNR and CDR2 is FQNEAQ (reference sequence). The length of the CDR3 is 16 residues. With 5 bases removed from V and 2 bases from J, the gap between germline ends came to 15 bases. CDR3 sequence (DNA): TGTGCCAGCAGCCGAAGATCAGGGGCCACTAATGAAAAACTGTTTTTT. Protein sequence: CASSRRSGATNEKLFF.

This clone has a single count. This rearrangement joins TRBV6-6 to TRBJ2-1; 7 bases map to TRBD2. V dropped 2 bases and J dropped 7; count of bases not matched to a gene: 11. There are 16 residues in the CDR3. The germline V gene has CDR1 MNHNY and CDR2 SVGAGI (reference sequence). For the CDR3, the DNA is TGTGCCAGCAGTTACCAAGGAACGGGAGGCGGGAATGAGCAGTTCTTC. Its translation is CASSYQGTGGGNEQFF.